These 26 T cell receptor beta chains came from one sample sequenced in a study of control samples from healthy donors and cancer patients (dated by TCRdb to 2020 to 2022). The library was produced with the immunoSEQ multiplex PCR assay. TCRdb took over this immuneACCESS table, retaining in-frame rearrangements with V and J assigned. Such tables are incomplete; in checked studies, under half of the missing clones stem from an unresolved V gene, and the remainder is unexplained. The sample table contains roughly 120,000 clones; only one count was recorded for 85% to 95% of them. The ten largest clones represent roughly 4% of the sample. The sequenced sample was blood. These receptors were collected from a man in his thirties or forties in good health.

V usage is TRBV6-2 or TRBV6-3 and J usage is TRBJ1-6; D gene unclear. The V gene lost 2 bases and the J gene lost 9 bases, with 17 bases spanning the gap. Germline V gene sequence: CDR1 MNHEY, CDR2 SVGEGT. The CDR3 extends over 16 amino acids. CDR3 nucleotides: TGTGCCAGCAGTTACGGCGCACTTATGAGGAGTTCACCCCTCCACTTT. Protein sequence: CASSYGALMRSSPLHF.

In DNA, the CDR3 is TGCGCCAGCAGCCAAGAGGCCAGGTGGGCGAATGGCTACACCTTC. It codes for CASSQEARWANGYTF. V gene TRBV4-1 combines with J gene TRBJ1-2; D unclear. Trimming removed 0 bases from V and 6 bases from J, with 14 bases in between. The CDR3 extends over 15 amino acids. Germline CDR1 MGHRA, CDR2 YSYEKL.

The chain joins TRBV19 to TRBJ1-2, with D tentatively TRBD1 (5 bases). Germline V gene lookup returns CDR1 LNHDA and CDR2 SQIVND (reference sequence). The CDR3 runs to 12 residues. V lost 2 bases and J 5 bases, leaving 6 bases between the germline ends. The CDR3, as DNA: TGTGCCAGTAGTATACAGGGTTATGGCTACACCTTC. This codes for CASSIQGYGYTF.

The genes are TRBV28 and TRBJ1-1; a weak D match, TRBD1 (6 bases). CDR1 MDHEN and CDR2 SYDVKM come from the germline V gene. V was trimmed by 6 bases and J by 9 bases, leaving 14 bases between them. The CDR3 length is 12 residues. CDR3 sequence reads: CASRPEGGKAFF. The DNA of the CDR3 is TGTGCCAGCAGACCCGAGGGGGGGAAAGCTTTCTTT.

V usage is TRBV7-9 and J usage is TRBJ2-6, with D uncertain. The CDR3 consists of 18 residues. Germline CDR1 is SEHNR and CDR2 is FQNEAQ (reference sequence). V was shortened by 1 base and J by 1 base, with 14 bases between the two germline ends. The CDR3 DNA follows: TGTGCCAGCAGCTTAGGGATGAGAGTGATTTCTGGGGCCAACGTCCTGACTTTC. This encodes CASSLGMRVISGANVLTF.

This clone showed up many times. The chain joins TRBV2 to TRBJ1-5, with D unclear. The CDR3 is made up of 14 amino acids. Germline lookup yields CDR1 SNHLY and CDR2 FYNNEI. V lost 6 bases and J lost 2, with 11 bases in between. CDR3 protein: CASRPTGGNQPQHF. CDR3 nucleotides: TGTGCCAGCAGGCCTACTGGGGGCAATCAGCCCCAGCATTTT.

The CDR3 DNA follows: TGCAGTGCTAGTGGGTGGCTAGCGGAGGAGACCCAGTACTTC. This encodes CSASGWLAEETQYF. The V call is TRBV20-1, the J call TRBJ2-5, with 7 bases aligning to TRBD2. Germline assignment: CDR1 DFQATT and CDR2 SNEGSKA (reference sequence). This CDR3 comprises 14 residues. The trim removed 3 bases at V and 5 bases at J, leaving 9 bases unmatched.

On this clone itself: Other DNA sequences from this sample encode an identical CDR3 as well. The V gene is TRBV19, the J gene TRBJ1-1, with a tentative D call TRBD1 (5 bases). CDR1 is LNHDA, CDR2 SQIVND, per germline (reference sequence). V was clipped by 1 base and J by 4 bases, with 10 bases between them. The CDR3 totals 14 residues. The CDR3 coding sequence is TGTGCCAGTAGTATAGGAGGGACCGGCACTGAAGCTTTCTTT. Translating gives CASSIGGTGTEAFF.

The J gene is TRBJ2-2, the V gene TRBV24-1; D is uncertain. CDR1 and CDR2 from the germline V gene are KGHDR and SFDVKD. The CDR3 covers 11 residues. The ends were cut back, 4 bases at V and 7 bases at J, with 3 bases in the middle. The CDR3 bases are TGTGCCACCAGTGAGCGCGGGGAGCTGTTTTTT. Its translation is CATSERGELFF.

This sequence joins TRBV10-2 and TRBJ2-3; the D gene is possibly TRBD2 (5 bases). Trimming removed 11 bases from V and 0 bases from J, with 18 bases in between. CDR1 is WSHSY and CDR2 is SAAADI in the germline V gene. The CDR3 contains 15 residues. The CDR3 DNA reads TGCGCCGCCCGGAGCGGAGGTGCTAGCACAGATACGCAGTATTTT. It translates to CAARSGGASTDTQYF.

V is TRBV4-1 and J is TRBJ1-1; a weak D match, TRBD1 (6 bases). The length of the CDR3 is 13 residues. In germline, CDR1 is MGHRA, CDR2 YSYEKL. The germline V and J ends were trimmed by 0 bases and 4 bases, with 6 bases remaining between them. The CDR3 DNA reads TGCGCCAGCAGCCAAGAACAGGGCACTGAAGCTTTCTTT. It is translated as CASSQEQGTEAFF.

V gene TRBV13 combines with J gene TRBJ1-4, with 8 bases fitting TRBD1. V lost 3 bases, J lost 5 bases, and 5 bases stayed unmatched. Germline CDR1 is PRHDT and CDR2 is FYEKMQ (reference sequence). The CDR3 has 15 residues. This CDR3 reads CASSFTGGDNEKLFF. DNA of the CDR3: TGTGCCAGCAGCTTTACAGGGGGAGACAATGAAAAACTGTTTTTT.

The J gene is TRBJ1-3, the V gene TRBV4-3; D unresolved. V was clipped by 0 bases and J by 2 bases, with 8 bases between them. Germline assignment: CDR1 LGHNA and CDR2 YSLEER. The CDR3 runs to 15 residues. The CDR3 coding sequence is TGCGCCAGCAGCCAAGACCCGGGAGCTGGAAACACCATATATTTT. Translation gives CASSQDPGAGNTIYF.

The gene calls are TRBV3-1 (or the pseudogene TRBV3-2) and TRBJ1-1; D is undetermined. The ends were cut back, 2 bases at V and 7 bases at J, with 11 bases in the middle. In germline, CDR1 is LGHDT, CDR2 YNNKEL (reference sequence). The CDR3 length is 13 residues. The CDR3 loop reads CASSQTAGLEAFF. In nucleotides, the CDR3 is TGTGCCAGCAGCCAAACCGCTGGACTTGAAGCTTTCTTT.

The genes are TRBV7-2 and TRBJ1-2, with D possibly being TRBD1 (5 bases). V was pared by 1 base and J by 3 bases, with 21 bases between. CDR3 length: 18 amino acids. Germline V gene data show CDR1 as SGHTA and CDR2 as FQGNSA. CDR3 protein: CASSLEVLVPGRDYGYTF. As DNA, the CDR3 is TGTGCCAGCAGCTTAGAAGTTTTGGTACCGGGCAGGGACTATGGCTACACCTTC.

This rearrangement joins TRBV3-1 (or the pseudogene TRBV3-2) to TRBJ1-1; a weak D match, TRBD1 (6 bases). From germline, CDR1 is LGHDT and CDR2 YNNKEL (reference sequence). V shed 4 bases and J shed 2 bases, with 11 bases lying between them. The CDR3 runs to 14 residues. The CDR3 loop is CASSLGQDNTEAFF. The DNA of the CDR3 is TGTGCCAGCAGCCTGGGACAAGACAACACTGAAGCTTTCTTT.

The chain is built from TRBV2 and TRBJ1-1; tentatively, D is TRBD1 (5 bases). The ends were cut back, 0 bases at V and 5 bases at J, with 7 bases in the middle. The CDR3 runs to 13 residues. The germline V gene has CDR1 SNHLY and CDR2 FYNNEI. DNA of the CDR3: TGTGCCAGCAGTGAAGCAGGGACGACTGAAGCTTTCTTT. Its protein is CASSEAGTTEAFF.

The chain couples TRBV28 to TRBJ1-4; D unclear. V was trimmed by 3 bases and J by 3 bases, leaving 8 bases between them. The germline gives CDR1 MDHEN, CDR2 SYDVKM. CDR3 size: 14 residues. Here the CDR3 reads CASSLPFPNEKLFF. For the CDR3, the DNA is TGTGCCAGCAGTTTGCCCTTCCCTAATGAAAAACTGTTTTTT.

V usage is TRBV6-6 and J usage is TRBJ1-1, with D uncertain. Germline CDR1 and CDR2: MNHNY and SVGAGI (reference sequence). V was clipped by 2 bases and J by 4 bases, with 17 bases between them. This CDR3 region has 16 residues. As DNA, the CDR3 is TGTGCCAGCAGTTACGAATCGGTAGCCTTGGGCACTGAAGCTTTCTTT. Translating it yields CASSYESVALGTEAFF.

V and J are TRBV30 and TRBJ2-7; no clear D. The CDR3 has 12 residues. Germline V gene data show CDR1 as GTSNPN and CDR2 as SVGIG (reference sequence). Trimming stripped 1 base from V and 7 bases from J, with 11 bases between. CDR3 bases: TGTGCCTGGAGTGCGACCGGCTTGGAGCAGTACTTC. Translating gives CAWSATGLEQYF.

The chain joins TRBV27 to TRBJ2-5; perhaps TRBD1 as D (6 bases). CDR3 size: 14 residues. Germline CDR1 reads MNHEY; CDR2 reads SMNVEV (reference sequence). The V end lost 3 bases, the J end lost 5 bases, and 13 bases lay between the germline ends. The CDR3 protein is CASSLVGGGETQYF. In nucleotides, the CDR3 is TGTGCCAGCAGTTTGGTTGGGGGCGGGGAGACCCAGTACTTC.

This chain joins TRBV7-2 and TRBJ2-7; 11 bases align to TRBD2. The junction had 3 bases not matched to a gene; V was cut back by 1 base and J by 1 base. Germline-derived CDR1 and CDR2 are SGHTA and FQGNSA. The CDR3 is made up of 16 amino acids. CDR3 protein: CASSLVASGGSYEQYF. The CDR3 bases are TGTGCCAGCAGCTTAGTGGCTAGCGGGGGGTCCTACGAGCAGTACTTC.

This rearrangement joins TRBV30 to TRBJ2-1; D not certain. Between the trimmed V and J ends, which lost 1 base and 6 bases, there was a span of 7 bases. The CDR3 totals 12 residues. Germline V gives CDR1 GTSNPN, CDR2 SVGIG (reference sequence). The DNA for the CDR3 is TGTGCCTGGAGTGCAGTGCTCAATGAGCAGTTCTTC. Its translation is CAWSAVLNEQFF.

The V and J genes are TRBV27 and TRBJ2-1; 11 nucleotides line up with TRBD1. Unmatched junction bases numbered 17, after V lost 4 bases and J lost 12 bases. The CDR3 has 17 amino acids. Germline CDR1 and CDR2: MNHEY and SMNVEV (reference sequence). The CDR3 region has the DNA TGTGCCAGCAGTTCGTCCGGGACAGGGGGACGACGACGCGGGCAGTTCTTC. Translated: CASSSSGTGGRRRGQFF.

The chain is built from TRBV24-1 and TRBJ1-5, with unresolved D. Germline assignment: CDR1 KGHDR and CDR2 SFDVKD. The CDR3 covers 13 residues. V shed 5 bases and J shed 2 bases, with 6 bases lying between them. Here the CDR3 reads CATSGGRNQPQHF. DNA for the CDR3: TGTGCCACCAGTGGCGGGCGCAATCAGCCCCAGCATTTT.

Only one count was recorded for this clone. The V call is TRBV27, the J call TRBJ2-3; TRBD2 is a possible D gene (5 bases). The V gene lost 6 bases and the J gene lost 6 bases, with 16 bases spanning the gap. The germline V gene encodes CDR1 MNHEY and CDR2 SMNVEV (reference sequence). This CDR3 is built from 14 residues. The CDR3 coding sequence is TGTGCCAGCAGCCCCCGTCGGGGTTCCGATACGCAGTATTTT. Its protein product is CASSPRRGSDTQYF.